The clone carrying this T cell receptor (beta chain) showed up many times. Its antigen remains unknown. TCRdb processed the 5' RACE reads anew with MiXCR; each CDR3 protein has one entry. This repertoire shows 210,000 or so distinct CDR3 sequences, under 30% found once; its top ten account for 5% to 8%. The data derive from a study of CD8 T cells in ankylosing spondylitis. Study conclusions and caveats: Researchers reportedly found disease-linked clones significantly enriched in matched ankylosing spondylitis synovial fluid. The study identified a TCR beta motif of roughly eight highly homologous variants that appeared characteristic of ankylosing spondylitis blood. Within peripheral blood, clones linked to disease were CD8+ and relatively rare.

CDR3 size: 14 residues. The ends were cut back, 5 bases at V and 3 bases at J, with 10 bases in the middle. This TCR was recovered from a male donor with ankylosing spondylitis or in good health (not recorded which). Input material: blood, either unsorted or a sorted T cell fraction (not recorded which). This chain links TRBV12-3 or TRBV12-4 with TRBJ1-4, with D tentatively TRBD1 (6 bases). CDR3 nucleotide sequence: TGTGCCAGCAGTATGACAGGACCTAATGAAAAACTGTTTTTT. Translating gives CASSMTGPNEKLFF.